A selection of T cell receptor beta chains follows, all from one sample in a study of technical replicates of blood from a few donors. TCRdb keeps only in-frame clones here, not all; method: immunoSEQ multiplex PCR. Of over 75,000 clones listed, approximately 96% are singletons. Sequencing was performed on T cells isolated from PBMCs. These receptors were taken from a human donor in good health. Both conserved end residues are part of each CDR3. D genes are given only for firm matches. Expanded clones get a size class; other rows say once, few or many, or leave the size out.

J | size | D | V | CDR3 | DNA
TRBJ2-1 | NA | NA | TRBV11-3 | CASSLGRYNEQFF | TGTGCCAGCAGCTTAGGGCGGTACAATGAGCAGTTCTTC
TRBJ1-5 | NA | TRBD1 | TRBV19 | CASSISAQGAQPQHF | TGTGCCAGTAGTATATCCGCCCAGGGGGCGCAGCCCCAGCATTTT
TRBJ2-1 | once | NA | TRBV27 | CASSFSLAPSSYNEQFF | TGTGCCAGCAGTTTTTCCTTAGCCCCGAGCTCCTACAATGAGCAGTTCTTC
TRBJ2-1 | NA | NA | TRBV5-4 | CASSLGPGDEQFF | TGTGCCAGCAGCTTGGGGCCGGGGGATGAGCAGTTCTTC
TRBJ2-1 | NA | TRBD2 | TRBV7-6 | CASSLLRGGSYNEQFF | TGTGCCAGCAGCTTATTGCGGGGGGGCTCCTACAATGAGCAGTTCTTC
TRBJ2-2 | NA | TRBD2 | TRBV7-2 | CASSLGGGSTGELFF | TGTGCCAGCAGCCTGGGCGGGGGGTCCACCGGGGAGCTGTTTTTT
TRBJ2-2 | once | NA | TRBV19 | CASSMSEAGTGELFF | TGTGCCAGTAGTATGTCTGAAGCGGGCACCGGGGAGCTGTTTTTT
TRBJ2-3 | NA | NA | TRBV7-9 | CASSLGGRTDTQYF | TGTGCCAGCAGCTTAGGAGGTCGCACAGATACGCAGTATTTT
TRBJ2-6 | NA | NA | TRBV28 | CASKSGANVLTF | TGTGCCAGTAAATCTGGGGCCAACGTCCTGACTTTC
TRBJ2-3 | NA | TRBD2 | TRBV7-8 | CASRQSSGRTDTQYF | TGTGCCAGCAGACAATCTAGCGGACGCACAGATACGCAGTATTTT
TRBJ1-6 | NA | TRBD1 | TRBV5-1 | CASSDGTGANSPLHF | TGCGCCAGCAGCGACGGGACAGGGGCAAATTCACCCCTCCACTTT
TRBJ2-3 | NA | TRBD2 | TRBV11-3 | CASSSPTSGTVMNF | TGTGCCAGCAGCTCCCCGACTAGCGGGACCGTCATGAATTTT
TRBJ2-1 | NA | NA | TRBV2 | CASTSIGASDTQFF | TGTGCCAGCACCTCAATCGGAGCTAGCGATACGCAGTTCTTC
TRBJ1-2 | NA | NA | TRBV30 | CAWSMFSPGYGYTF | TGTGCCTGGAGTATGTTTTCTCCAGGGTACGGCTACACCTTC
TRBJ2-5 | once | NA | TRBV13 | CASSPVGGQQETQYF | TGTGCCAGCAGCCCCGTTGGCGGACAGCAAGAGACCCAGTACTTC
TRBJ1-2 | NA | NA | TRBV13 | CASRGGDYGYTF | TGTGCCAGCAGAGGAGGGGACTATGGCTACACCTTC
TRBJ2-2 | NA | NA | TRBV7-2 | CASSVRDTRNTGELFF | TGTGCCAGCAGCGTCCGGGACACGCGTAACACCGGGGAGCTGTTTTTT
TRBJ2-7 | NA | NA | TRBV2 | CASSENSYEQYF | TGTGCCAGCAGTGAAAACAGCTACGAGCAGTACTTC
TRBJ1-6 | NA | NA | TRBV9 | CASSVSRGPLHF | TGTGCCAGCAGCGTATCTCGGGGACCCCTCCACTTT
TRBJ2-3 | NA | TRBD2 | TRBV7-2 | CASSLGLAEKYTQYF | TGTGCCAGCAGCTTGGGACTAGCGGAGAAGTATACGCAGTATTTT
TRBJ2-3 | NA | NA | TRBV19 | CASSIRPDPGDTQYF | TGTGCCAGTAGTATTAGGCCCGACCCGGGAGATACGCAGTATTTT
TRBJ2-3 | NA | NA | TRBV7-9 | CASIPWIGGTDTQYF | TGTGCCAGCATACCCTGGATAGGGGGCACAGATACGCAGTATTTT
TRBJ1-2 | NA | NA | TRBV6-1 | CASSEQNYGYTF | TGTGCCAGCAGTGAACAGAACTATGGCTACACCTTC
TRBJ2-7 | NA | TRBD2 | TRBV30 | CAWGIGGAYEQYF | TGTGCCTGGGGAATCGGGGGGGCCTACGAGCAGTACTTC
TRBJ2-2 | NA | TRBD2 | TRBV5-5 | CASRTGTSVLGGELFF | TGTGCCAGCAGGACCGGGACTAGCGTTCTGGGAGGGGAGCTGTTTTTT
TRBJ2-6 | NA | NA | TRBV9 | CASSVGQGSGANVLTF | TGTGCCAGCAGCGTAGGTCAGGGTTCCGGGGCCAACGTCCTGACTTTC
TRBJ1-4 | NA | NA | TRBV28 | CASRPGTWNEKLFF | TGTGCCAGCAGGCCAGGAACCTGGAATGAAAAACTGTTTTTT
TRBJ1-3 | NA | TRBD1 | TRBV9 | CASSVDYRGLGNTIYF | TGTGCCAGCAGCGTAGACTACAGGGGGCTTGGCAACACCATATATTTT
TRBJ2-3 | once | TRBD2 | TRBV7-9 | CASSFERGVSDTQYF | TGTGCCAGCAGCTTTGAGCGGGGGGTATCCGATACGCAGTATTTT
TRBJ2-1 | NA | TRBD2 | TRBV14 | CASSQDHLQGLAGGEYYNEQFF | TGTGCCAGCAGCCAAGATCATCTCCAGGGGCTAGCGGGGGGCGAATACTACAATGAGCAGTTCTTC
TRBJ2-1 | NA | TRBD2 | TRBV5-1 | CASSLAARGLAGGPDQFF | TGCGCCAGCAGCTTGGCCGCACGGGGACTAGCGGGAGGGCCCGATCAGTTCTTC
TRBJ1-1 | NA | NA | TRBV29-1 | CSVQGQSNTEAFF | TGCAGCGTTCAGGGCCAGTCTAACACTGAAGCTTTCTTT
TRBJ2-5 | NA | TRBD1 | TRBV30 | CAWSVPRTGGLIVPRQRQETQYF | TGTGCCTGGAGTGTACCCCGGACAGGGGGACTGATTGTCCCCAGACAGAGACAAGAGACCCAGTACTTC
TRBJ2-1 | NA | TRBD2 | TRBV13 | CASSSTLAGSYNEQFF | TGTGCCAGCAGCTCCACCCTAGCGGGGTCCTACAATGAGCAGTTCTTC
TRBJ1-2 | NA | NA | TRBV2 | CASSEVLQVMNGYTF | TGTGCCAGCAGTGAGGTCCTACAGGTGATGAATGGCTACACCTTC
TRBJ2-7 | NA | NA | TRBV7-2 | CASSTRLPSYEQYF | TGTGCCAGCAGCACCAGACTTCCCTCCTACGAGCAGTACTTC
TRBJ1-3 | NA | NA | TRBV7-9 | CASSLARRNTIYF | TGTGCCAGCAGCTTAGCGCGGAGAAACACCATATATTTT
TRBJ1-4 | NA | TRBD1 | TRBV6-6 | CASRRTGQNEKLFF | TGTGCCAGCAGACGGACAGGACAGAATGAAAAACTGTTTTTT
TRBJ2-5 | NA | NA | TRBV2 | CASSKQGGPEETQYF | TGTGCCAGCAGCAAACAGGGGGGGCCTGAGGAGACCCAGTACTTC
TRBJ1-5 | NA | NA | TRBV5-5 | CASSLLQGSPNQPQHF | TGTGCCAGCAGCTTGCTCCAGGGGTCACCCAATCAGCCCCAGCATTTT
TRBJ1-2 | NA | NA | TRBV7-8 | CASSLGGRGGYGYTF | TGTGCCAGCAGCTTAGGGGGCAGGGGTGGCTATGGCTACACCTTC
TRBJ1-1 | NA | NA | TRBV7-9 | CASSDYRDRNTEAFF | TGTGCCAGCAGCGACTACAGGGATAGGAACACTGAAGCTTTCTTT
TRBJ2-7 | NA | NA | TRBV29-1 | CSAITGTYEQYF | TGCAGCGCTATTACAGGGACCTACGAGCAGTACTTC
TRBJ2-7 | NA | TRBD2 | TRBV11-3 | CASSPTAPGLAGVYEQYF | TGTGCCAGCAGCCCAACCGCTCCGGGACTAGCGGGAGTTTACGAGCAGTACTTC
TRBJ2-7 | NA | NA | TRBV28 | CASSLLTYEQYF | TGTGCCAGCAGTTTATTAACTTACGAGCAGTACTTC
TRBJ1-1 | NA | TRBD1 | TRBV10-1 | CASGSGQVNTEAFF | TGCGCCAGCGGTAGTGGACAGGTGAACACTGAAGCTTTCTTT
TRBJ1-6 | once | NA | TRBV7-9 | CASSLLGRGNSPLHF | TGTGCCAGCAGCTTACTTGGGAGGGGTAATTCACCCCTCCACTTT
TRBJ1-2 | NA | TRBD1 | TRBV29-1 | CSVDNNRGYYGYTF | TGCAGCGTTGACAATAACAGGGGCTACTATGGCTACACCTTC
TRBJ2-7 | NA | TRBD1 | TRBV18 | CASSYIGTGAREQYF | TGTGCCAGCTCGTATATCGGGACAGGGGCACGGGAGCAGTACTTC
TRBJ2-7 | NA | NA | TRBV18 | CASSPSPGIYEQYF | TGTGCCAGCTCACCGTCCCCAGGGATATACGAGCAGTACTTC
TRBJ2-1 | NA | NA | TRBV7-9 | CASNPKDRTLQFF | TGTGCCAGCAACCCGAAAGATCGGACTCTCCAGTTCTTC
TRBJ2-7 | NA | NA | TRBV7-8 | CASSTGETYEQYF | TGTGCCAGCAGCACCGGGGAGACCTACGAGCAGTACTTC
TRBJ2-1 | NA | NA | TRBV5-8 | CASSLWAGWDNEQFF | TGTGCCAGCAGCTTGTGGGCGGGGTGGGACAATGAGCAGTTCTTC
TRBJ1-6 | NA | NA | TRBV5-1 | CASSLRTRSSYNSPLHF | TGCGCCAGCAGCTTGAGGACACGCAGCTCCTATAATTCACCCCTCCACTTT
TRBJ1-1 | once | TRBD1 | TRBV11-3 | CASSQPWGQSNTEAFF | TGTGCCAGCAGCCAGCCCTGGGGACAGTCGAACACTGAAGCTTTCTTT
TRBJ2-6 | NA | TRBD2 | TRBV2 | CASTGLALSSGANVLTF | TGTGCCAGCACCGGACTAGCGCTGAGCTCTGGGGCCAACGTCCTGACTTTC
TRBJ1-1 | once | NA | TRBV5-6 | CASSLSPGDGTEAFF | TGTGCCAGCAGCTTGTCCCCAGGGGATGGCACTGAAGCTTTCTTT